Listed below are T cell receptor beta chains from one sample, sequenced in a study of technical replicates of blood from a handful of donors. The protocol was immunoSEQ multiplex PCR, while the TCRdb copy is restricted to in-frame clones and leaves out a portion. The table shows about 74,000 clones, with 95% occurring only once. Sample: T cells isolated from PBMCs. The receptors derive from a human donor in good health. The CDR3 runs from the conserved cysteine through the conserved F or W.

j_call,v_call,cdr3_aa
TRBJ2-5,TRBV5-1,CASTVAGGQETQYF
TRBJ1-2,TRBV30,CAWSATAGGLYGYTF
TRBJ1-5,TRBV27,CASSPTGFRGDNQPQHF
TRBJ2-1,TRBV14,CASSTHRYEQFF
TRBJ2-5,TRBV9,CASSASIETQYF
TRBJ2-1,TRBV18,CASSALAGYNEQFF
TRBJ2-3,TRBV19,CASSNRYTDTQYF
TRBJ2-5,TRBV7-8,CASSWGGKGGPFRETQYF
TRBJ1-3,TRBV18,CASSPTGSSGNTIYF
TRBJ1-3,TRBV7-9,CASSPSTGHGNTIYF
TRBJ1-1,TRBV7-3,CASSSAGNTEAFF
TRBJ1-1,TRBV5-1,CASSQDSEGAEAFF
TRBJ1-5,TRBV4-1,CASSPYMGDRANQPQHF
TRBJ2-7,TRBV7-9,CASSSTPTGIYEQYF
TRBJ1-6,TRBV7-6,CASSLRGGQGADSPLHF
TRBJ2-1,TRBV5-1,CASDYTSGRSEQFF
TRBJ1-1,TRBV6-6,CASGTHRGNTEAFF
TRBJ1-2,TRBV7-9,CASSPQGGALDYGYTF
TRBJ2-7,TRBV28,CASRNQGSSYEQYF
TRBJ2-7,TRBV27,CASSLTTGAYEQYF
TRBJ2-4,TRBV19,CASGMRAVAKNIQYF
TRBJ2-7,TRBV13,CASSLGGLAGARYEQYF
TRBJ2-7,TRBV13,CASSSLSRLAGMSYEQYF
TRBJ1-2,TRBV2,CASISVPNYGYTF
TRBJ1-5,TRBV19,CASSLSRYSNQPQHF
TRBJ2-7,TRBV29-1,CSVTSSGGAYEQYF
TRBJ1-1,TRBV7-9,CASSTGQGGSTEAFF
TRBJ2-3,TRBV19,CASSPDRGIMDTQYF
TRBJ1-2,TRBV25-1,CASSHFGQAEYGYTF
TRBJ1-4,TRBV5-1,CASSPGQGAKSEKLFF
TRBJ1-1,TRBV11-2,CASSLASGGTEAFF
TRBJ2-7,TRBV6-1,CASSETGRTEQYF
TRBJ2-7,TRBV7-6,CASSNWGGEGSYEQYF
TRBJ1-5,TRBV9,CASSGGGSNQPQHF
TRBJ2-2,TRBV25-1,CASSEEPANTGELFF
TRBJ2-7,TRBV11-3,CASSFDNRGTYEQYF
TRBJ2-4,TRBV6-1,CASSEGQKNIQYF
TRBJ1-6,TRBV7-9,CASSLTGQTNSPLHF
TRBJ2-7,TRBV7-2,CASSISSPYEQYF
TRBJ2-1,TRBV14,CASSHLGQGVYNEQFF